Presented here are 16 T cell receptor beta chains from one specimen sequenced in a study of human T cells and chemical hapten exposure. Time point here: patch test 1, 2 weeks after DPC sensitization. Treatment of the sample: therapeutic diphenylcyclopropenone sensitization with weekly scalp DPC. It was from unfractionated whole blood that total RNA was extracted. TCRdb called the RACE reads again in MiXCR, with one record for every CDR3 protein. The sample shows more than 30,000 distinct CDR3 sequences, about 6.3% of them seen only once. The sample in question was whole blood, obtained in connection with sensitization to the hapten diphenylcyclopropenone (DPC). Receptors were obtained from a woman in her twenties or thirties with alopecia areata. Some clones in this sample may be carry-over from other donors' samples.

Remarks on this clonotype: Compared with germline, one end of the junction differs, possibly owing to a read error. The gene calls are TRBV29-1 and TRBJ1-2; 7 bases agree with TRBD1. The CDR3 extends over 12 amino acids. Germline CDR1 and CDR2: SQVTM and ANQGSEA. The CDR3 protein is CSVESRTGGCTF. The CDR3 DNA sequence: TGCAGCGTTGAATCTAGGACAGGCGGCTGCACCTTC.

This clonotype was observed many times. The chain combines TRBV12-3 or TRBV12-4 with TRBJ1-5; D is uncertain. Trimming left V 5 bases short and J 0 bases short, with 14 bases between. CDR3 size: 16 residues. DNA of the CDR3: TGTGCCAGCAGTATCTTCCGGGCCGATAGCAATCAGCCCCAGCATTTT. Protein sequence: CASSIFRADSNQPQHF.

Relative to its sample, this clonotype is medium-sized. The CDR3 DNA is TGTGCCAGCAGTGGAAGGACAGGGGTCGGGGAGCAGTACTTC. It encodes CASSGRTGVGEQYF. The rearrangement uses TRBV28 and TRBJ2-7; 9 bases line up with TRBD1. The CDR3 consists of 14 residues. The germline CDR1 and CDR2 sequences are MDHEN and SYDVKM. J lost 7 bases, V lost 5 bases, and 9 bases had no gene match.

The chain has TRBV20-1 and TRBJ1-6, with unresolved D. The V and J ends lost 3 bases and 15 bases respectively, with 18 bases between them. The CDR3 runs 13 residues. In germline, CDR1 is DFQATT, CDR2 SNEGSKA (reference sequence). CDR3 sequence (DNA): TGCAGTGCTAGCAATAAAGGAGCCCGAGACCTCCACTTT. The encoded protein is CSASNKGARDLHF.

This clonotype was recorded a few times. The chain carries TRBV4-3 and TRBJ2-1, with 7 nucleotides matching TRBD1. Germline trimming cut 4 bases from V and 7 bases from J; bases unmatched to any gene: 4. The CDR3 contains 13 residues. Germline V gene sequence: CDR1 LGHNA, CDR2 YSLEER. CDR3 bases: TGCGCCAGCAGCCGACAGACAGGGAATGAGCAGTTCTTC. Translation gives CASSRQTGNEQFF.

In its sample, this clonotype was seen a few times. CDR3 DNA sequence: TGTGCCAGCAGTTACTCGGGACTAGCGGGGTATTACGAGCAGTACTTC. Protein sequence: CASSYSGLAGYYEQYF. The chain links TRBV6-6 to TRBJ2-7, with 13 nucleotides matching TRBD2. This CDR3 has 16 residues. V lost 0 bases and J lost 4; bases outside the gene matches: 3. Germline loops: CDR1 MNHNY, CDR2 SVGAGI (reference sequence).

The rearrangement uses TRBV29-1 and TRBJ2-3, with D uncertain. Trimming took 3 bases from V and 6 from J, leaving 7 bases between them. CDR1 and CDR2 from the germline V gene are SQVTM and ANQGSEA. There are 11 residues in the CDR3. The CDR3 here is CSVELGDTQYF. The CDR3 bases are TGCAGCGTTGAGTTGGGGGATACGCAGTATTTT.

The chain links TRBV6-2 or TRBV6-3 to TRBJ1-2; D is ambiguous. The CDR3 is 11 residues long. Germline values: CDR1 MNHEY, CDR2 SVGEGT. V was cut by 8 bases and J by 1 base, with 5 bases left in between. In DNA form, the CDR3 reads TGTGCCAGCTGGGGTAACTATGGCTACACCTTC. Amino acid sequence: CASWGNYGYTF.

This chain links TRBV6-2 or TRBV6-3 with TRBJ2-1; perhaps TRBD2 as D (7 bases). This CDR3 is built from 14 residues. The germline V gene encodes CDR1 MNHEY and CDR2 SVGEGT. Between the trimmed V and J ends, which lost 8 bases and 2 bases, there was a span of 13 bases. CDR3 in amino acids: CASARGGPYNEQFF. CDR3 nucleotide sequence: TGTGCCAGCGCAAGGGGGGGGCCCTACAATGAGCAGTTCTTC.

This clonotype was counted only a few times. This sequence joins TRBV29-1 and TRBJ1-1; D might be TRBD1 (5 bases). From germline, CDR1 is SQVTM and CDR2 ANQGSEA. V lost 4 bases, J lost 10 bases, and 13 bases lay in between. This CDR3 is built from 11 residues. The CDR3 sequence is CSVAGQGGAFF. CDR3 coding DNA: TGCAGCGTTGCGGGGCAAGGAGGAGCTTTCTTT. The full variable domain, completed using reference TRBV29-1 and TRBJ1-1, is SAVISQKPSRDICQRGTSLTIQCQVDSQVTMMFWYRQQPGQSLTLIATANQGSEATYESGFVIDKFPISRPNLTFSTLTVSNMSPEDSSIYLCSVAGQGGAFFGQGTRLTVV.

This clonotype occurred many times. The chain employs TRBV21-1 and TRBJ2-6; the tabulated D call, TRBD2, remains unverified against the DNA. TRBV21-1 is a pseudogene segment. This CDR3 region has 16 residues. This chain's CDR3 is CASSPRAKAGANVLTF. DNA for the CDR3: TGTGCCAGCAGCCCCCGCGCTAAGGCTGGGGCCAACGTCCTGACTTTC.

In the case of this clonotype: A much larger clone lies a single base off, so this may be a read error. The chain joins TRBV19 to TRBJ2-7; tentatively, D is TRBD1 (5 bases). Germline V lookup: CDR1 LNHDA, CDR2 SQIVND (reference sequence). The V and J ends lost 6 bases and 3 bases respectively, with 9 bases between them. The CDR3 covers 12 residues. CDR3 nucleotide sequence: TGTGCCAGTAGAGAGACAGTCTACGAGCAGTACTTC. Translated, it gives CASRETVYEQYF.

This clonotype was recorded many times. The gene calls are TRBV18 and TRBJ1-6, with no clear D. The germline V and J ends were trimmed by 1 base and 0 bases, with 7 bases remaining between them. Germline V gives CDR1 KGHSH, CDR2 LQKENI. This CDR3 is 16 amino acids long. CDR3 in DNA: TGTGCCAGCTCACCACTCTCTAACTCCTATAATTCACCCCTCCACTTT. Its protein is CASSPLSNSYNSPLHF.

The chain links TRBV20-1 to TRBJ2-1; 10 bases map to TRBD2. This CDR3 is 15 amino acids long. Germline V lookup: CDR1 DFQATT, CDR2 SNEGSKA (reference sequence). Trimming cost V 5 bases and J 4 bases; bases outside gene matches: 8. The CDR3 loop reads CSAPSGAGGYNEQFF. The CDR3 region has the DNA TGCAGTGCTCCCTCGGGAGCGGGGGGGTACAATGAGCAGTTCTTC.

This clonotype was recorded at least ten times. This sequence joins TRBV5-5 and TRBJ2-7; the D gene is possibly TRBD1 (5 bases). The germline V and J ends were trimmed by 0 bases and 3 bases, with 10 bases remaining between them. Germline V gene data show CDR1 as SGHKS and CDR2 as YYEKEE (reference sequence). CDR3 length: 14 amino acids. In DNA form, the CDR3 reads TGTGCCAGCAGCTTGGCGCAGGGAAACTACGAGCAGTACTTC. It translates to CASSLAQGNYEQYF.

This clonotype was observed many times. The rearrangement uses TRBV4-1 and TRBJ1-2; TRBD1 matches 8 bases. There are 17 residues in the CDR3. With 0 bases clipped from V and 7 bases from J, the junction kept 13 bases outside the gene matches. CDR1 and CDR2 (germline): MGHRA, YSYEKL. Here the CDR3 DNA reads TGCGCCAGCAGCCAAGATTCATCAGGGGGCGGACTGTCTGGCTACACCTTC. Its protein is CASSQDSSGGGLSGYTF.